This entry lists 26 T cell receptor beta chains sequenced from one sample in a study of cytomegalovirus exposure and HLA in healthy donors (dated by TCRdb to 2016 to 2017). Libraries were constructed by the immunoSEQ multiplex PCR assay. TCRdb stores this immuneACCESS table with in-frame sequences only. Part of the clones is absent; in the studies checked, under half of the shortfall reflects unresolved V genes, and no reason is known for the rest. The sample profile shows fewer than 250,000 clones; approximately 80% of them were found once. Over 13% of the sample is in the top ten clones. Source material: PBMCs. These receptors originate from a young woman in good health and CMV-seropositive.

CDR3 amino acids: CASRKSENTQYF. CDR3 in DNA: TGTGCCAGCAGAAAATCGGAGAATACGCAGTATTTT. This chain uses TRBV27 with TRBJ2-3, with D hard to call. Trimming took off 6 bases at V and 7 bases at J, with 11 bases between the two ends. Germline V lookup: CDR1 MNHEY, CDR2 SMNVEV (reference sequence). The CDR3 consists of 12 residues.

This clone was counted only a few times. The chain is built from TRBV11-3 and TRBJ2-1; D might be TRBD1 (5 bases). The CDR3 runs to 11 residues. Trimming removed 4 bases at V and 15 bases at J, with 13 bases between. The germline V gene encodes CDR1 SGHNT and CDR2 YENEEA. CDR3 sequence reads: CASSSQGVLFF. As DNA, the CDR3 is TGTGCCAGCAGCTCCCAGGGTGTTCTGTTCTTC. Based on the CDR3 plus reference TRBV11-3 and TRBJ2-1, the full variable domain is EAGVVQSPRYKIIEKKQPVAFWCNPISGHNTLYWYLQNLGQGPELLIRYENEEAVDDSQLPKDRFSAERLKGVDSTLKIQPAELGDSAVYLCASSSQGVLFFGPGTRLTVL.

This chain uses TRBV13 with TRBJ2-7, with D uncertain. Per the germline V gene, CDR1 is PRHDT and CDR2 is FYEKMQ (reference sequence). The V end lost 5 bases, the J end lost 3 bases, and 11 bases lay between the germline ends. The CDR3 runs to 13 residues. This chain's CDR3 is CASSNGKLYEQYF. CDR3 DNA sequence: TGTGCCAGCAGCAATGGGAAGCTCTACGAGCAGTACTTC.

The chain employs TRBV28 and TRBJ1-5; D is perhaps TRBD1 (6 bases). Trimming took off 3 bases at V and 6 bases at J, with 15 bases between the two ends. Germline V gene sequence: CDR1 MDHEN, CDR2 SYDVKM. The CDR3 has 15 residues. The CDR3 loop is CASSFRFGGFQPQHF. The DNA of the CDR3 is TGTGCCAGCAGTTTTCGTTTCGGGGGCTTTCAGCCCCAGCATTTT.

Only one count was recorded for this clone. J is TRBJ1-1 and V is TRBV9; D ambiguous. The CDR3 has 14 residues. From germline, CDR1 is SGDLS and CDR2 YYNGEE. Trimming took off 0 bases at V and 4 bases at J, with 10 bases between the two ends. The CDR3 region has the DNA TGTGCCAGCAGCGTAGCCGGGAGCGGCACTGAAGCTTTCTTT. Amino acid sequence: CASSVAGSGTEAFF.

This clone was detected only a few times. The rearrangement uses TRBV18 and TRBJ1-1; D unresolved. The CDR3 covers 14 residues. Trimming took 0 bases from V and 5 from J, leaving 10 bases between them. Germline assignment: CDR1 KGHSH and CDR2 LQKENI. The CDR3 bases are TGTGCCAGCTCACCACCGCGGGCTGGGACTGAAGCTTTCTTT. Translation gives CASSPPRAGTEAFF.

The chain has TRBV2 and TRBJ2-7, with D possibly being TRBD1 (7 bases). V was cut by 1 base and J by 2 bases, with 12 bases left in between. CDR1 and CDR2 from the germline V gene are SNHLY and FYNNEI. The CDR3 has 15 residues. The DNA of the CDR3 is TGTGCCAGCAGTGAAGGACAGGGAGGAACCTACGAGCAGTACTTC. Protein sequence: CASSEGQGGTYEQYF.

This clone was recorded a few times. This sequence joins TRBV11-3 and TRBJ2-2; D could derive from TRBD1 or TRBD2 (5 bases each). Germline assignment: CDR1 SGHNT and CDR2 YENEEA. V lost 6 bases, J lost 7 bases, and 12 bases lay in between. This CDR3 is 13 amino acids long. The CDR3 nucleotides are TGTGCCAGCAGACGAGGGACGGACGGGGAGCTGTTTTTT. This sequence encodes CASRRGTDGELFF.

This clone has a count of ten or more. The genes are TRBV6-1 and TRBJ2-1; 11 bases line up with TRBD2. There are 15 residues in the CDR3. Germline V gene data show CDR1 as MNHNS and CDR2 as SASEGT. The V gene end was trimmed by 7 bases and the J gene end by 5 bases; junction bases not matched to a gene: 7. The CDR3 loop reads CASTRGTSGDNEQFF. The CDR3 DNA sequence: TGTGCCAGCACCCGTGGGACTAGCGGTGACAATGAGCAGTTCTTC.

V gene TRBV5-1 combines with J gene TRBJ2-3, with 12 bases identical to TRBD1. The CDR3 runs 15 residues. J gave up 5 bases and V 3 bases, and 4 bases lay outside the gene matches. Per germline, CDR1 SGHRS and CDR2 YFSETQ. CDR3 loop: CASSYRDRGQDTQYF. The CDR3 nucleotides are TGCGCCAGCAGCTACCGGGACAGGGGGCAAGATACGCAGTATTTT.

V is TRBV6-5 and J is TRBJ2-7; maybe TRBD1 (6 bases). Trimming took 6 bases from V and 0 from J, leaving 15 bases between them. CDR3 length: 15 residues. Germline V gene lookup returns CDR1 MNHEY and CDR2 SVGAGI. The DNA for the CDR3 is TGTGCCAGCAGACTCGGGACGGACAGCTCCTACGAGCAGTACTTC. Its translation is CASRLGTDSSYEQYF.

The chain combines TRBV5-4 with TRBJ2-5, with D perhaps given as TRBD1 or TRBD2 (5 bases each). Germline CDR1 SGHNT, CDR2 YYREEE (reference sequence). V lost 5 bases and J 5 bases, leaving 10 bases between the germline ends. The CDR3 loop spans 12 amino acids. This CDR3 reads CASSQGDETQYF. The CDR3 nucleotides read TGTGCCAGCAGTCAAGGGGACGAGACCCAGTACTTC.

The V call is TRBV20-1, the J call TRBJ1-1; possible D gene TRBD1, 5 bases. V was clipped by 2 bases and J by 10 bases, with 11 bases between them. Germline CDR1 reads DFQATT; CDR2 reads SNEGSKA (reference sequence). The CDR3 is 11 amino acids. The CDR3 DNA reads as TGCAGTGCTAGAACGACAGTCGGAGCTTTCTTT. Translating it yields CSARTTVGAFF.

This chain links TRBV7-8 with TRBJ1-1; D is perhaps TRBD1 (5 bases). Germline-derived CDR1 and CDR2 are SGHVS and FQNEAQ. Trimming shortened V by 3 bases and J by 1 base, and 12 bases separated the two germline ends. The CDR3 extends over 15 amino acids. The CDR3 coding sequence is TGTGCCAGCAGCTTGGGGAGGGGAAGGAACACTGAAGCTTTCTTT. It encodes CASSLGRGRNTEAFF.

As DNA, the CDR3 is TGTGCCAGCAGTGTGCGGCTTAACACTGAAGCTTTCTTT. Translation: CASSVRLNTEAFF. The rearrangement joins TRBV2 to TRBJ1-1, with no clear D. Trimming stripped 4 bases from V and 2 bases from J, with 8 bases between. CDR3 size: 13 residues. Germline V lookup: CDR1 SNHLY, CDR2 FYNNEI.

The CDR3 bases are TGTGCCAGCAGCTTAAACTCGGCGGGTTCGTCCTACGAGCAGTACTTC. Protein product: CASSLNSAGSSYEQYF. The V call is TRBV11-3, the J call TRBJ2-7, with D perhaps matching TRBD2 (5 bases). CDR1 is SGHNT, CDR2 YENEEA, per germline. The V and J ends lost 2 bases and 1 base respectively, with 15 bases between them. CDR3 length: 16 residues.

The rearrangement links TRBV19 to TRBJ1-2, with D hard to call. Germline assignment: CDR1 LNHDA and CDR2 SQIVND (reference sequence). Trimming shortened V by 0 bases and J by 8 bases, and 10 bases separated the two germline ends. This CDR3 region has 13 residues. DNA for the CDR3: TGTGCCAGTAGTATAGAAAAAGGGCTCGGCTACACCTTC. The encoded protein is CASSIEKGLGYTF. Combining the CDR3 with reference TRBV19 and TRBJ1-2 gives the whole variable domain DGGITQSPKYLFRKEGQNVTLSCEQNLNHDAMYWYRQDPGQGLRLIYYSQIVNDFQKGDIAEGYSVSREKKESFPLTVTSAQKNPTAFYLCASSIEKGLGYTFGSGTRLTVV.

This chain joins TRBV6-5 and TRBJ1-4; D ambiguous. Germline CDR1 reads MNHEY; CDR2 reads SVGAGI. This CDR3 spans 15 amino acids. The germline V and J ends were trimmed by 0 bases and 6 bases, with 11 bases remaining between them. CDR3: CASSYSTGVDEKLFF. CDR3 bases: TGTGCCAGCAGTTACTCGACTGGGGTTGATGAAAAACTGTTTTTT.

V gene TRBV6-1 combines with J gene TRBJ2-4; D unclear. This CDR3 comprises 13 residues. V was trimmed by 2 bases and J by 4 bases, leaving 6 bases between them. Germline loops: CDR1 MNHNS, CDR2 SASEGT. The CDR3 reads CASSESQKNIQYF. The CDR3 bases are TGTGCCAGCAGTGAATCCCAGAAAAACATTCAGTACTTC.

This chain joins TRBV7-2 and TRBJ1-3; D possibly corresponds to TRBD1 (5 bases). This CDR3 is built from 16 residues. The germline gives CDR1 SGHTA, CDR2 FQGNSA. V shed 3 bases and J shed 4 bases, with 16 bases lying between them. CDR3 sequence: CASSFGGLSFGNTIYF. The DNA of the CDR3 is TGTGCCAGCAGCTTCGGGGGGTTGAGTTTCGGAAACACCATATATTTT.

The V gene is TRBV28, the J gene TRBJ2-2; no clear D gene. Trimming stripped 4 bases from V and 6 bases from J, with 24 bases between. The CDR3 totals 18 residues. Germline V gene sequence: CDR1 MDHEN, CDR2 SYDVKM. CDR3 amino acids: CASSSPQRPGPKSGELFF. The DNA of the CDR3 is TGTGCCAGCAGTTCCCCACAGCGACCCGGTCCGAAATCCGGGGAGCTGTTTTTT. Based on the CDR3 plus reference TRBV28 and TRBJ2-2, the full variable domain is DVKVTQSSRYLVKRTGEKVFLECVQDMDHENMFWYRQDPGLGLRLIYFSYDVKMKEKGDIPEGYSVSREKKERFSLILESASTNQTSMYLCASSSPQRPGPKSGELFFGEGSRLTVL.

This clone was seen just once. V gene TRBV27 combines with J gene TRBJ2-2; D is undetermined. Germline CDR1 is MNHEY and CDR2 is SMNVEV (reference sequence). CDR3 size: 13 residues. Trimming shortened V by 4 bases and J by 5 bases, and 8 bases separated the two germline ends. The DNA of the CDR3 is TGTGCCAGCAGTTCTCAGGAGACCGGGGAGCTGTTTTTT. Its translation: CASSSQETGELFF.

This clone is a singleton in its sample. The chain uses TRBV6-1 and TRBJ1-5; 9 positions agree with TRBD1. This CDR3 has 15 residues. Per germline, CDR1 MNHNS and CDR2 SASEGT. V gave up 0 bases and J gave up 5 bases; unmatched junction bases: 2. The CDR3 bases are TGTGCCAGCAGTGAAGCGCGGGACAGGGATCAGCCCCAGCATTTT. It is translated as CASSEARDRDQPQHF.

The chain links TRBV27 to TRBJ2-3; TRBD2 matches at 12 bases. The CDR3 covers 16 residues. The germline V gene encodes CDR1 MNHEY and CDR2 SMNVEV (reference sequence). Trimming took 5 bases from V and 2 from J; bases not matched to a gene: 5. The CDR3 is CASSVTSGGLTDTQYF. The CDR3, as DNA: TGTGCCAGCAGTGTAACTAGCGGGGGGCTCACAGATACGCAGTATTTT.

This clone was detected once. The chain couples TRBV6-1 to TRBJ2-3, with 10 bases lining up with TRBD2. J was trimmed by 4 bases and V by 5 bases; bases with no gene match: 3. This CDR3 has 14 residues. Germline CDR1 and CDR2: MNHNS and SASEGT. For the CDR3, the DNA is TGTGCCAGCAGTCTAGCGGGAGTTGCAGATACGCAGTATTTT. Its translation is CASSLAGVADTQYF.

The chain combines TRBV12-5 with TRBJ2-1, with D perhaps TRBD1 (6 bases). Trimming took off 2 bases at V and 0 bases at J, with 14 bases between the two ends. The CDR3 has 17 residues. CDR1 and CDR2 from the germline V gene are LGHNT and FRNRAP. The CDR3 DNA follows: TGTGCTAGTGGTTTGAAAACCGGGACACGCTCCTACAATGAGCAGTTCTTC. This sequence encodes CASGLKTGTRSYNEQFF.